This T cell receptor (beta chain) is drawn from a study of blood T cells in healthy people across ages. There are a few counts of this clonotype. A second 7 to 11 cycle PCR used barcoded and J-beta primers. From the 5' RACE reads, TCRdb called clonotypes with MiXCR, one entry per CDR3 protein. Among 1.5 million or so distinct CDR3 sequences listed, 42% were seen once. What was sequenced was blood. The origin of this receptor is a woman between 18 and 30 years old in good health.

The CDR3 here is CAITLMRSSTDTQYF. CDR3 bases: TGTGCCATCACCCTGATGAGGAGCAGCACAGATACGCAGTATTTT. The chain is built from TRBV12-3 or TRBV12-4 and TRBJ2-3; no definite D call. V lost 10 bases and J lost 0, with 17 bases in between. The CDR3 extends over 15 amino acids.